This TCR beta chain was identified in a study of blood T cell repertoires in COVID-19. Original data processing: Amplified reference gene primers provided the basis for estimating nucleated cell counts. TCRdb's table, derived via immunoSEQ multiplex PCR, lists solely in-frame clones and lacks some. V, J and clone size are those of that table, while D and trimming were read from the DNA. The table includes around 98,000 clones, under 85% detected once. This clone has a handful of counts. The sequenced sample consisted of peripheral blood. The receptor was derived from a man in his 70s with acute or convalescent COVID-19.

The chain's CDR3 is CSVPTTALVGYTF. The CDR3, as DNA: TGCAGCGTCCCGACAACCGCCTTAGTGGGCTACACCTTC. The chain is built from TRBV29-1 and TRBJ1-2; no definite D call. Trimming removed 6 bases from V and 8 bases from J, with 19 bases in between. CDR1 and CDR2 (germline): SQVTM, ANQGSEA. The CDR3 extends over 13 amino acids.